One sample yielded the 18 T cell receptor beta chains listed below, sequenced in a study of spatial heterogeneity in lung cancer. Time point specified: sample taken at primary tumor resection. No cells were sorted before sequencing. The whole RNA sequenced was extracted from tumor, nontumor lung or frozen PBMC. TCRdb re-derived calls from the 5' RACE reads in MiXCR, one entry per CDR3 protein. The top ten clones hold approximately 5.6% of a sample with some 85,000 distinct CDR3 sequences, approximately 21% of them seen once. This specimen consisted of PBMCs, obtained at surgery. These receptors all stem from a male donor with early-stage non-small cell lung cancer.

This chain links TRBV12-3 or TRBV12-4 with TRBJ1-1; D is uncertain. The length of the CDR3 is 12 residues. V lost 8 bases and J lost 0, with 7 bases in between. The CDR3 DNA sequence: TGTGCCAGCCAGCCGCTGAACACTGAAGCTTTCTTT. This encodes CASQPLNTEAFF.

V usage is TRBV19 and J usage is TRBJ2-4, with 10 bases matching TRBD2. The V gene end was trimmed by 5 bases and the J gene end by 0 bases; junction bases not matched to a gene: 7. Germline-derived CDR1 and CDR2 are LNHDA and SQIVND (reference sequence). This CDR3 comprises 17 residues. CDR3 DNA: TGTGCCAGTAGTGAGCGGGGGGGGCCGGGAGCCAAAAACATTCAGTACTTC. Encoded protein: CASSERGGPGAKNIQYF.

The J gene is TRBJ1-1, the V gene TRBV30, with D perhaps TRBD1 (5 bases). V was trimmed by 1 base and J by 1 base, leaving 13 bases between them. Looked up from germline, CDR1 is GTSNPN and CDR2 is SVGIG (reference sequence). This CDR3 is 15 amino acids long. The CDR3 spells CAWSATGGENTEAFF. DNA of the CDR3: TGTGCCTGGAGTGCTACAGGAGGGGAGAACACTGAAGCTTTCTTT.

This clonotype has more than one count but fewer than ten. The chain recombines TRBV6-6 with TRBJ1-1; 7 nucleotides line up with TRBD1. Germline V gene sequence: CDR1 MNHNY, CDR2 SVGAGI (reference sequence). J was trimmed by 6 bases and V by 0 bases; bases with no gene match: 13. CDR3 length: 17 amino acids. The CDR3 protein is CASSYSGPNRGRAEAFF. CDR3 sequence (DNA): TGTGCCAGCAGTTACTCAGGCCCCAACAGGGGCCGGGCTGAAGCTTTCTTT.

The chain employs TRBV20-1 and TRBJ2-1; a weak D match, TRBD2 (6 bases). In germline, CDR1 is DFQATT, CDR2 SNEGSKA (reference sequence). The V and J ends lost 0 bases and 6 bases respectively, with 15 bases between them. This CDR3 has 15 amino acids. The CDR3 is CSARDGGTPANEQFF. The CDR3 DNA is TGCAGTGCTAGAGACGGTGGGACTCCGGCCAATGAGCAGTTCTTC.

This clonotype has a single count. The V gene is TRBV5-1, the J gene TRBJ2-1, with D hard to call. The V gene lost 0 bases and the J gene lost 2 bases, with 9 bases spanning the gap. CDR1 SGHRS and CDR2 YFSETQ come from the germline V gene. This CDR3 is built from 15 residues. The CDR3 protein is CASSLAWGTYNEQFF. Here the CDR3 DNA reads TGCGCCAGCAGCTTGGCCTGGGGTACCTACAATGAGCAGTTCTTC.

This chain joins TRBV19 and TRBJ2-5; possible D gene TRBD1, 6 bases. Trimming stripped 8 bases from V and 7 bases from J, with 17 bases between. The CDR3 loop spans 13 amino acids. Germline V CDR1 and CDR2: LNHDA, SQIVND (reference sequence). Here the CDR3 DNA reads TGTGCCAGTGGCCCTCAGGGGCGAGGGACCCAGTACTTC. It encodes CASGPQGRGTQYF. Variable domain in full (rest from reference TRBV19 and TRBJ2-5): DGGITQSPKYLFRKEGQNVTLSCEQNLNHDAMYWYRQDPGQGLRLIYYSQIVNDFQKGDIAEGYSVSREKKESFPLTVTSAQKNPTAFYLCASGPQGRGTQYFGPGTRLLVL.

The table lists this clonotype with a few counts. The CDR3 nucleotides read TGTGCCAGCAGTTCTCTCCAGGGAAGGGAAAAACTGTTTTTT. Translating it yields CASSSLQGREKLFF. The chain couples TRBV6-5 to TRBJ1-4; tentative D call: TRBD1 (5 bases). Germline assignment: CDR1 MNHEY and CDR2 SVGAGI. This CDR3 is 14 amino acids long. V gave up 4 bases and J gave up 8 bases, with 14 bases separating them.

This clonotype was observed a few times. The chain couples TRBV7-9 to TRBJ2-4; possibly TRBD1 for D (7 bases). This CDR3 is built from 14 residues. Germline CDR1 reads SEHNR; CDR2 reads FQNEAQ (reference sequence). V lost 0 bases and J 7 bases, leaving 10 bases between the germline ends. CDR3 in amino acids: CASSLAAGGNIQYF. As DNA, the CDR3 is TGTGCCAGCAGCTTAGCGGCAGGGGGGAACATTCAGTACTTC.

The rearrangement links TRBV11-2 to TRBJ2-2; TRBD1 matches at 11 bases. CDR1 and CDR2 from the germline V gene are SGHAT and FQNNGV. The ends lost 4 bases at V and 7 bases at J; junction bases unmatched: 2. The CDR3 spans 14 residues. The CDR3 region is CASSWDRGSGELFF. CDR3 nucleotides: TGTGCCAGCAGCTGGGACAGGGGGAGCGGGGAGCTGTTTTTT. Full variable domain (missing parts from reference TRBV11-2 and TRBJ2-2): EAGVAQSPRYKIIEKRQSVAFWCNPISGHATLYWYQQILGQGPKLLIQFQNNGVVDDSQLPKDRFSAERLKGVDSTLKIQPAKLEDSAVYLCASSWDRGSGELFFGEGSRLTVL.

The V call is TRBV3-1, the J call TRBJ2-5, with D hard to call. The CDR3 runs to 12 residues. Germline loops: CDR1 LGHDT, CDR2 YNNKEL (reference sequence). V lost 3 bases, J lost 5 bases, and 7 bases lay in between. The CDR3 reads CASSHPSETQYF. For the CDR3, the DNA is TGTGCCAGCAGCCACCCGTCGGAGACCCAGTACTTC.

This clonotype has only a few counts. CDR3 bases: TGTGCCAGCAAGAGACAGGGCAATCAGCCCCAGCATTTT. This sequence encodes CASKRQGNQPQHF. V gene TRBV19 combines with J gene TRBJ1-5; maybe TRBD1 (6 bases). Germline loops: CDR1 LNHDA, CDR2 SQIVND (reference sequence). The CDR3 extends over 13 amino acids. The germline V and J ends were trimmed by 9 bases and 2 bases, with 11 bases remaining between them.

This clonotype has only a few counts. This chain uses TRBV4-3 with TRBJ1-4; the D is unclear. Germline V gene sequence: CDR1 LGHNA, CDR2 YSLEER. The CDR3 length is 14 residues. Trimming took off 1 base at V and 2 bases at J, with 5 bases between the two ends. CDR3 sequence: CASSQAGTNEKLFF. DNA of the CDR3: TGCGCCAGCAGCCAAGCCGGGACTAATGAAAAACTGTTTTTT.

This chain joins TRBV10-3 and TRBJ2-3; D is perhaps TRBD1 (5 bases). V lost 8 bases and J lost 2, with 17 bases in between. The CDR3 length is 15 residues. Germline CDR1 is ENHRY and CDR2 is SYGVKD. The CDR3, as DNA: TGTGCCATCCTCTCGCGTCTGGGGCCCACAGATACGCAGTATTTT. It specifies CAILSRLGPTDTQYF.

The CDR3 DNA reads as TGTGCCAGCAGCTTGGCCTTCCTAAGCACAGATACGCAGTATTTT. Amino acid sequence: CASSLAFLSTDTQYF. The chain links TRBV5-6 to TRBJ2-3; D is unresolved. The CDR3 loop spans 15 amino acids. Germline V lookup: CDR1 SGHDT, CDR2 YYEEEE. V was cut by 0 bases and J by 0 bases, with 8 bases left in between. Supplemented by reference TRBV5-6 and TRBJ2-3, the full variable domain reads DAGVTQSPTHLIKTRGQQVTLRCSPKSGHDTVSWYQQALGQGPQFIFQYYEEEERQRGNFPDRFSGHQFPNYSSELNVNALLLGDSALYLCASSLAFLSTDTQYFGPGTRLTVL.

The CDR3 DNA reads as TGTGCCAGCAGCTTAGCGTGGAGAGGGCAGGCCTCCCTCTTGAACACCGGGGAGCTGTTTTTT. This sequence encodes CASSLAWRGQASLLNTGELFF. The genes are TRBV7-2 and TRBJ2-2; the D gene is possibly TRBD2 (5 bases). This CDR3 has 21 amino acids. Trimming left V 0 bases short and J 1 base short, with 24 bases between. From germline, CDR1 is SGHTA and CDR2 FQGNSA.

This clonotype was detected only a few times. J is TRBJ2-2 and V is TRBV24-1, with D unclear. The CDR3 runs to 15 residues. Germline CDR1 and CDR2: KGHDR and SFDVKD. V was cut by 6 bases and J by 7 bases, with 17 bases left in between. CDR3 sequence: CATSFTDPSRGELFF. The CDR3 bases are TGTGCCACCAGTTTTACGGACCCCTCGCGCGGGGAGCTGTTTTTT.

The table lists this clonotype with many counts. This chain joins TRBV5-1 and TRBJ2-1; D call uncertain. Germline V lookup: CDR1 SGHRS, CDR2 YFSETQ. CDR3 length: 13 residues. Between the trimmed V and J ends, which lost 1 base and 5 bases, there was a span of 7 bases. CDR3 in amino acids: CASSLFADNEQFF. The CDR3 DNA is TGCGCCAGCAGCTTGTTTGCGGACAATGAGCAGTTCTTC.